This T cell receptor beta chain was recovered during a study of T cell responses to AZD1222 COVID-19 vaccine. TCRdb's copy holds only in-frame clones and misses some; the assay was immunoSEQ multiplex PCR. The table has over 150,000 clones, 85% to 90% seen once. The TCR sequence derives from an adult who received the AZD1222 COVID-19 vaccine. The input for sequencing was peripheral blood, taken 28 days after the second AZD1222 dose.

The CDR3 DNA is TGTGCCAGCAGCCACTCTGGACAGGGAAACACTGAAGCTTTCTTT. Translation: CASSHSGQGNTEAFF. The rearrangement links TRBV5-4 to TRBJ1-1, with 8 bases matching TRBD1. Germline V lookup: CDR1 SGHNT, CDR2 YYREEE (reference sequence). With V trimmed by 4 bases and J by 2 bases, 7 bases remained unmatched. The CDR3 is 15 amino acids.